A few counts support the clone carrying this T cell receptor beta chain. The antigen remains undetermined. This sample is part of a study of regulatory T cells in long-lasting Graves disease. About the study: Graves' patients (newly diagnosed) had been on antithyroid drugs under 3 months.

Time point indicated: newly diagnosed GD, antithyroid drugs for less than 3 months. The TCR library was made from RNA that had been extracted from PBMCs in TRIzol. Diagnoses of Graves' disease were made by American Thyroid Association guidelines. Study outcomes and limitations: Persistent disease preferred TRBV28, TRBJ1-2 and TRBJ2-5; new disease, TRBV20-1 and TRBJ2-1. Fewer public clonotypes were shared by new patients (roughly 970) than by persistent patients (about 2,700).

To make TCR beta libraries, researchers used iRepertoire HTBI primers and Arm-PCR of CDR3 regions. TCRdb itself ran the multiplex PCR reads through MiXCR, one entry per CDR3 protein. Among fewer than 400,000 distinct CDR3 sequences listed, 15% to 20% were seen once. V was shortened by 2 bases and J by 6 bases, with 11 bases between the two germline ends. The CDR3 extends over 13 amino acids. Germline V gene sequence: CDR1 SGHTA, CDR2 FQGNSA. The gene calls are TRBV7-2 and TRBJ2-7, with D possibly matching TRBD1 (6 bases). The starting material was peripheral blood mononuclear cells (PBMCs), obtained at new diagnosis, from a patient treated with antithyroid drugs. The TCR comes from a female donor with Graves disease. The CDR3 coding sequence is TGTGCCAGCAGCTTAAAACAGGGTAGCGAGCAGTACTTC. This codes for CASSLKQGSEQYF. The full variable domain, in which reference TRBV7-2 and TRBJ2-7 provide the parts outside the CDR3, is GAGVSQSPSNKVTEKGKDVELRCDPISGHTALYWYRQSLGQGLEFLIYFQGNSAPDKSGLPSDRFSAERTGGSVSTLTIQRTQQEDSAVYLCASSLKQGSEQYFGPGTRLTVT.